The T cell receptor (beta chain) described here comes from a study of blood T cell repertoires in COVID-19. Study-level information: COVID-19 samples, acute and convalescent, were from the United States, Italy and Spain. T cells, B-cell-depleted T cells, or PBMCs supplied cDNA or gDNA.

The CDR3 sequence is 14 residues long. Trimming cost V 6 bases and J 1 base, with 12 bases left between them. Germline CDR1 LNHDA, CDR2 SQIVND (reference sequence). Per the study methods: Reference gene primer amplification yielded estimated nucleated cell counts. Clones were read by immunoSEQ multiplex PCR, and TCRdb kept only the in-frame ones, dropping some. Clone size and V and J calls were adopted from that table, with D and trimming inferred from the DNA. The sample holds hundreds of thousands of clones, approximately 86% seen once. The sequence was collected from a man aged 55 to 70 with acute or convalescent COVID-19. The chain employs TRBV19 and TRBJ2-5, with D possibly being TRBD1 (5 bases). The sequencing sample was made of peripheral blood. The CDR3 coding sequence is TGTGCCAGTAGGCAGGGAAGAGTCCAAGAGACCCAGTACTTC. Its protein product is CASRQGRVQETQYF.